This entry concerns a single TCR beta chain. This receptor's antigen is unknown. Nothing much larger sits one base from this clone, and base qualities are not available. This sample was taken from a study of T cell responses to AZD1222 COVID-19 vaccine (dated by TCRdb to the early 2020s). Regarding the study in general: Because spike-specific TCR depth and breadth did not differ between the two schedules, AZD1222 recipients who got a second dose at roughly 4 weeks were pooled with those who got a second dose at roughly 12 weeks. A total of 230 to 250 trial participants underwent TCR sequencing, of whom about 210 had received two doses of AZD1222 and some 25 had received two doses of the MenACWY control vaccine. Trial participants were enrolled by age into subgroups of 18-55, 56-69 and 70-plus years, and 148, 28 and 57 TCR-sequenced participants, respectively, were included in these subgroups. Here is what the overall study found, with its caveats: Because no day 14 peak-response samples were available, the repertoires could be characterized only after the peak T cell response. Epitopes outside the regions mutated in the B.1.351 and B.1.1.7 variants were reportedly recognized by nearly half of the unique spike-specific TCRs. In the small 56-69-year group, the increase in depth fell short of significance, most likely because of low power. CD4 TCRs associated with the vaccine covered the entire spike protein, and the dominant responses were in regions 160-218 and 743-854. Only a handful of AZD1222 recipients were SARS-CoV-2 seropositive at baseline, limiting conclusions about previously exposed vaccinees. Most participants were white British and females outnumbered males, and the authors suggested that clonal diversity may have been underestimated. After two AZD1222 doses, spike-specific TCR breadth and depth were significantly higher than at day 0 and than in MenACWY recipients.

The CDR3 regions of human TCRbeta chains were analyzed by immunosequencing. As for how the authors treated the data: Repertoire TCRs were checked for matches against a reference library of SARS-CoV-2-specific TCRs that had been generated using the MIRA antigen-specificity platform. Breadth was defined as the fraction of unique TCRs that were SARS-CoV-2-associated. Depth was defined as the fraction of total T cells that were SARS-CoV-2-associated. Each spike-specific TCR was assigned to its reactive spike region and to a CD4 or CD8 class using the MIRA data. Log10-transformed breadth and depth values were compared by one-way ANOVA with Sidak's multiple comparisons tests. Here the immuneACCESS table is served through TCRdb, limited to in-frame sequences with V and J called. Missing clones are a known gap in these copies; in checked studies unresolved V genes cover under half, and the rest lacks a known reason. V and J calls plus clone size are reproduced from that table; the DNA served to infer D and trimming. This sample is represented by 100,000 to 150,000 clones; about nine tenths of them were singletons. The top ten constitute around 7.8% of the sample.

V loses 3 bases of germline sequence and J loses 1 base, and the interval between the two ends is 10 bases. The cysteine opens and the phenylalanine closes a CDR3 of 14 amino acids. Just CDR3 DNA is preserved here, 42 bases in frame from base 1. CDR1 and CDR2 (DFQATT, SNEGSKA) derive from the germline V gene (reference sequence). The label giving this sample's time point can be read as: baseline before first vaccination. Vaccinee samples came from UK trials COV001 and COV002, including a single-blind randomized controlled phase 2/3 trial of AZD1222 (ChAdOx1 nCoV-19) in healthy adults. Trial participant PBMC samples were collected at day 0 and day 28 after the second dose for TCRbeta chain sequencing.

The sample consisted of peripheral blood, taken on day 0 of AZD1222 vaccination. Recombination linked TRBV20-1 to TRBJ1-3, with the D gene too uncertain to name. The receptor's source is an adult in good health. The DNA reads as follows: TGCAGTGCTAGTCCCCAGGTTTCTGGAAACACCATATATTTT. Its translation is CSASPQVSGNTIYF.